This TCR beta chain was sequenced in a study of CD4 T cells in relation to SARS-CoV-2 and coronaviruses. Concerning this clone: The antigen is not known.

This table comes from immunoSEQ multiplex PCR, and its TCRdb copy is limited to in-frame clones, with some not included. This table has about 36,000 clones, roughly 80% appearing once. The germline V and J ends were trimmed by 1 base and 5 bases, with 12 bases remaining between them. This CDR3 contains 15 residues. Germline CDR1 reads SGHAT; CDR2 reads FQNNGV. The specimen was naive CD4+ T cells from PBMCs, cultured in vitro. Specified subset: naive CD4+ T cells isolated by negative enrichment. This chain connects TRBV11-2 to TRBJ2-1; D is perhaps TRBD2 (6 bases). This clonotype was obtained from an adult with COVID-19. CDR3 region: CASSLAAGPNNEQFF. In DNA form, the CDR3 reads TGTGCCAGCAGCTTAGCTGCGGGGCCCAACAATGAGCAGTTCTTC. The whole variable domain, remainder taken from reference TRBV11-2 and TRBJ2-1, is EAGVAQSPRYKIIEKRQSVAFWCNPISGHATLYWYQQILGQGPKLLIQFQNNGVVDDSQLPKDRFSAERLKGVDSTLKIQPAKLEDSAVYLCASSLAAGPNNEQFFGPGTRLTVL.